These 16 T cell receptor beta chains were all obtained from the same sample, sequenced in a study of CD8 T cells in ankylosing spondylitis. Each CDR3 protein is one row after TCRdb ran MiXCR on the 5' RACE reads. The sample has about 340,000 distinct CDR3 sequences; roughly 14% are singletons. The sequenced sample was blood, either unsorted or a sorted T cell fraction (not recorded which). The receptors were gathered from a male donor with ankylosing spondylitis or in good health (not recorded which).

The gene calls are TRBV7-9 and TRBJ1-2; TRBD1 matches at 8 bases. The germline CDR1 and CDR2 sequences are SEHNR and FQNEAQ (reference sequence). The CDR3 spans 15 residues. V was clipped by 5 bases and J by 3 bases; unmatched bases: 8. The CDR3 sequence: CASSLMQGADYGYTF. The DNA of the CDR3 is TGTGCCAGCAGCCTGATGCAGGGGGCGGACTATGGCTACACCTTC.

The chain couples TRBV27 to TRBJ2-1, with D unclear. The CDR3 runs to 15 residues. Trimming removed 5 bases at V and 3 bases at J, with 14 bases between. In germline, CDR1 is MNHEY, CDR2 SMNVEV (reference sequence). The CDR3 is CASSASLSVYNEQFF. In DNA, the CDR3 is TGTGCCAGCAGTGCGTCCCTTTCTGTCTACAATGAGCAGTTCTTC.

The chain recombines TRBV5-6 with TRBJ2-5, with a weak D call TRBD1 (6 bases). This CDR3 is 16 amino acids long. V lost 1 base and J 1 base, leaving 14 bases between the germline ends. Germline V gene lookup returns CDR1 SGHDT and CDR2 YYEEEE. The CDR3 DNA is TGTGCCAGCAGCTTGTTAACAGGGTGGGGCCAAGAGACCCAGTACTTC. Its protein is CASSLLTGWGQETQYF.

This clonotype has more than one count but fewer than ten. The chain is built from TRBV6-1 and TRBJ1-2; the D gene is possibly TRBD1 (6 bases). Germline values: CDR1 MNHNS, CDR2 SASEGT. The CDR3 contains 16 residues. The V end was cut by 6 bases, the J end by 0 bases, with 17 bases between. This CDR3 is CASSAIGTPTNYGYTF. For the CDR3, the DNA is TGTGCCAGCAGCGCTATTGGGACACCGACTAACTATGGCTACACCTTC.

There are a few counts of this clonotype. The chain employs TRBV7-8 and TRBJ2-7; D may match TRBD1 or TRBD2 (6 bases each). CDR1 is SGHVS and CDR2 is FQNEAQ in the germline V gene. This CDR3 region has 16 residues. Trimming took 2 bases from V and 4 from J, leaving 18 bases between them. In DNA form, the CDR3 reads TGTGCCAGCAGCTTACCTCCCGAGGGGGGAAGGTACGAGCAGTACTTC. Protein sequence: CASSLPPEGGRYEQYF.

This clonotype showed up many times. The V gene is TRBV7-8, the J gene TRBJ2-5; TRBD1 or TRBD2 may be the D gene (5 bases each). The CDR3 spans 14 residues. Trimming left V 0 bases short and J 7 bases short, with 12 bases between. Germline V lookup: CDR1 SGHVS, CDR2 FQNEAQ. CDR3 nucleotides: TGTGCCAGCAGCTTAGCGGCACGGGACGGGACCCAGTACTTC. Residues: CASSLAARDGTQYF. The complete variable domain, with remaining parts taken from reference TRBV7-8 and TRBJ2-5, reads GAGVSQSPRYKVAKRGQDVALRCDPISGHVSLFWYQQALGQGPEFLTYFQNEAQLDKSGLPSDRFFAERPEGSVSTLKIQRTQQEDSAVYLCASSLAARDGTQYFGPGTRLLVL.

This clonotype was picked up a small number of times. This sequence joins TRBV20-1 and TRBJ2-2; D gene unclear. There are 14 residues in the CDR3. Between the trimmed V and J ends, which lost 6 bases and 1 base, there was a span of 12 bases. CDR1 DFQATT and CDR2 SNEGSKA come from the germline V gene (reference sequence). CDR3 coding DNA: TGCAGTGCCCCGGTCAGGAGGAACACCGGGGAGCTGTTTTTT. It yields the protein CSAPVRRNTGELFF.

This clonotype occurred a few times. The chain is built from TRBV12-5 and TRBJ1-5; D is perhaps TRBD1 (6 bases). In germline, CDR1 is LGHNT, CDR2 FRNRAP. Trimming left V 7 bases short and J 5 bases short, with 12 bases between. The CDR3 sequence is 13 residues long. CDR3 sequence reads: CASAKGGDQPQHF. In nucleotides, the CDR3 is TGTGCTAGTGCTAAGGGGGGCGATCAGCCCCAGCATTTT.

This chain uses TRBV6-2 or TRBV6-3 with TRBJ2-5; D is possibly TRBD1 (5 bases). CDR1 is MNHEY, CDR2 SVGEGT, per germline. The CDR3 is 13 amino acids. V was shortened by 10 bases and J by 4 bases, with 16 bases between the two germline ends. CDR3 DNA sequence: TGTGCCATCAGAGACAGTGCCCTAGAGACCCAGTACTTC. Protein sequence: CAIRDSALETQYF.

The CDR3 nucleotides are TGTGCCAGCAGCCAAGATGGAACAAACACAGATACGCAGTATTTT. It translates to CASSQDGTNTDTQYF. The genes are TRBV3-1 and TRBJ2-3; D is unclear. The CDR3 covers 15 residues. V lost 0 bases to trimming and J lost 2 bases, with 9 bases between them. Looked up from germline, CDR1 is LGHDT and CDR2 is YNNKEL (reference sequence).

This rearrangement joins TRBV2 to TRBJ2-7; D perhaps matches TRBD2 (6 bases). V was pared by 8 bases and J by 0 bases, with 17 bases between. The CDR3 totals 15 residues. The V gene's germline CDR1 is SNHLY and CDR2 FYNNEI. CDR3 in DNA: TGTGCCAGCCGCCCCCGCGCACTAGCCTCCTACGAGCAGTACTTC. Amino acids: CASRPRALASYEQYF.

This clonotype turned up a few times. The rearrangement uses TRBV27 and TRBJ1-2; 7 bases map to TRBD1. CDR1 and CDR2 (germline): MNHEY, SMNVEV (reference sequence). V shed 5 bases, J shed 1 base, and the junction held 7 bases outside the gene matches. CDR3 length: 15 amino acids. The CDR3 DNA sequence: TGTGCCAGCAGTCCCTCGGGGACAGTTAACTATGGCTACACCTTC. It translates to CASSPSGTVNYGYTF.

The V call is TRBV12-3 or TRBV12-4, the J call TRBJ2-7, with 8 bases lining up with TRBD1. CDR3 length: 13 amino acids. Germline trimming cut 8 bases from V and 5 bases from J; bases unmatched to any gene: 8. In DNA, the CDR3 is TGTGCCAGCTCGGACAGGGTAATCAACGAGCAGTACTTC. Translation: CASSDRVINEQYF.

A few counts support this clonotype. The chain has TRBV6-1 and TRBJ2-5; TRBD1 matches at 9 bases. The trim removed 5 bases at V and 4 bases at J, leaving 8 bases unmatched. This CDR3 is built from 15 residues. CDR1 is MNHNS and CDR2 is SASEGT in the germline V gene. Here the CDR3 reads CASSRNRGLRETQYF. The DNA of the CDR3 is TGTGCCAGCAGTCGTAACAGGGGGCTGCGAGAGACCCAGTACTTC.

The CDR3 bases are TGTGCCAGCAGTTTCGTTAGCGGGGGGCTCTCCTACGAGCAGTACTTC. It codes for CASSFVSGGLSYEQYF. J is TRBJ2-7 and V is TRBV6-5, with 10 bases matching TRBD2. After removal of 4 bases from V and 0 bases from J, the junction contained 6 bases not matched to a gene. This CDR3 comprises 16 residues. CDR1 is MNHEY and CDR2 is SVGAGI in the germline V gene.

In this sample, this clonotype turned up a few times. The V and J genes are TRBV20-1 and TRBJ2-3, with D perhaps matching TRBD1 (6 bases). CDR1 DFQATT and CDR2 SNEGSKA come from the germline V gene (reference sequence). The V end was cut by 3 bases, the J end by 3 bases, with 13 bases between. This CDR3 has 14 amino acids. CDR3 nucleotides: TGCAGTGCTAGCTTGACAGGCAGGACAGATACGCAGTATTTT. Encoded protein: CSASLTGRTDTQYF.